These 4 T cell receptor beta chains were sequenced from one sample in a study of blood T cell repertoires in COVID-19. Repertoires were generated with immunoSEQ multiplex PCR, while TCRdb's copy carries only in-frame clones and drops some. The sample shows about 280,000 clones, 88% of them seen only once. Sequencing was carried out using peripheral blood. All receptors derive from a young man with active or convalescent COVID-19.

The chain links TRBV4-1 to TRBJ1-2, with D possibly TRBD1 on 5 matching bases. Trimming cost V 1 base and J 8 bases, with 20 bases left between them. Per germline, CDR1 MGHRA and CDR2 YSYEKL. The length of the CDR3 is 16 residues. CDR3 protein: CASSQVGAGFRVGYTF. In DNA, the CDR3 is TGCGCCAGCAGCCAAGTGGGCGCAGGGTTTCGGGTAGGCTACACCTTC.

This rearrangement joins TRBV13 to TRBJ2-7; maybe TRBD2 (6 bases). The CDR3 is 15 residues long. Germline V CDR1 and CDR2: PRHDT, FYEKMQ (reference sequence). Between the trimmed V and J ends, which lost 2 bases and 3 bases, there was a span of 14 bases. CDR3 sequence: CASSLRGLGDYEQYF. The DNA for the CDR3 is TGTGCCAGCAGCTTAAGGGGACTTGGGGACTACGAGCAGTACTTC.

The chain employs TRBV7-2 and TRBJ1-2; perhaps TRBD1 as D (5 bases). The CDR3 length is 11 residues. CDR1 and CDR2 (germline): SGHTA, FQGNSA. Trimming left V 6 bases short and J 6 bases short, with 8 bases between. The DNA of the CDR3 is TGTGCCAGCAGAGGGGAGGATGGCTACACCTTC. It specifies CASRGEDGYTF. The entire variable domain, with the rest obtained from reference TRBV7-2 and TRBJ1-2, is as follows: GAGVSQSPSNKVTEKGKDVELRCDPISGHTALYWYRQSLGQGLEFLIYFQGNSAPDKSGLPSDRFSAERTGGSVSTLTIQRTQQEDSAVYLCASRGEDGYTFGSGTRLTVV.

The V call is TRBV5-1, the J call TRBJ1-3, with 7 nucleotides matching TRBD1. The CDR3 has 16 residues. V shed 4 bases, J shed 0 bases, and the junction held 7 bases outside the gene matches. Germline CDR1 and CDR2: SGHRS and YFSETQ. CDR3 region: CASSIRTGSSGNTIYF. In DNA form, the CDR3 reads TGCGCCAGCAGCATACGGACAGGAAGCTCTGGAAACACCATATATTTT. Supplemented by reference TRBV5-1 and TRBJ1-3, the full variable domain reads KAGVTQTPRYLIKTRGQQVTLSCSPISGHRSVSWYQQTPGQGLQFLFEYFSETQRNKGNFPGRFSGRQFSNSRSEMNVSTLELGDSALYLCASSIRTGSSGNTIYFGEGSWLTVV.